The clone carrying this TCR beta chain was seen ten or more times. The record originates from a study of T-cell reconstitution after alpha-beta-depleted transplantation in children. This CDR3 is built from 12 residues. Germline assignment: CDR1 ENHRY and CDR2 SYGVKD. Preparing the TCRbeta library involved the use of unique molecular identifiers. TCRdb independently ran MiXCR on the PCR reads; one entry per CDR3 protein. This table holds some 200,000 distinct CDR3 sequences, about 14% found once. This material consisted of PBMCs from the stem cell graft donor, taken from the stem cell graft. The J gene is TRBJ2-7, the V gene TRBV10-3; 12 nucleotides agree with TRBD1. The source of this sequence is a human donor who donated a stem cell graft to a child with acute lymphoblastic leukemia. The CDR3 is CAISTGQGALLV. The DNA of the CDR3 is TGTGCCATCAGTACGGGACAGGGGGCGTTATTGGTC.